A single sample is the source of the 3 T cell receptor beta chains below, sequenced in a study of OX40 agonist ivuxolimab in advanced cancers. TCRdb keeps only in-frame clones here, not all; method: immunoSEQ multiplex PCR. In the table there are around 100,000 clones, around 90% of which are singletons. The sequenced sample was CD4+ or CD8+ T cells sorted from blood, obtained in a trial of the OX40 agonist ivuxolimab. These receptor sequences come from an adult with an advanced solid tumor such as melanoma, head and neck, liver or kidney cancer.

The genes are TRBV28 and TRBJ2-1, with 8 bases identical to TRBD1. With 5 bases clipped from V and 8 bases from J, the junction kept 14 bases outside the gene matches. CDR1 MDHEN and CDR2 SYDVKM come from the germline V gene. The CDR3 loop spans 16 amino acids. Written as DNA, the CDR3 is TGTGCCAGCAGTCACTCGGGGACAGGTGTGAGGCATGAGCAGTTCTTC. Amino acids: CASSHSGTGVRHEQFF.

The chain has TRBV5-1 and TRBJ2-4; 10 bases align to TRBD2. Per the germline V gene, CDR1 is SGHRS and CDR2 is YFSETQ. The CDR3 loop spans 18 amino acids. The V and J ends lost 0 bases and 5 bases, in that order; junction bases with no gene match: 11. CDR3 sequence reads: CASSLAEIAGGRENIQYF. The CDR3 DNA follows: TGCGCCAGCAGCTTGGCCGAAATAGCGGGAGGTCGGGAAAACATTCAGTACTTC.

The rearrangement links TRBV2 to TRBJ2-1; unclear D gene. Trimming removed 7 bases from V and 7 bases from J, with 14 bases in between. Per the germline V gene, CDR1 is SNHLY and CDR2 is FYNNEI. The CDR3 sequence is 13 residues long. The CDR3 protein is CASTLTELNEQFF. In DNA form, the CDR3 reads TGTGCCAGCACCTTAACTGAACTGAATGAGCAGTTCTTC.